These 13 T cell receptor beta chains were sequenced from one sample in a study of blood T cell repertoires in COVID-19. The repertoire was sequenced with immunoSEQ multiplex PCR; TCRdb's copy has only in-frame clones and lacks some. This table holds 120,000 to 150,000 clones, approximately 85% found once. Sequenced material: peripheral blood. These receptors all come from a woman aged 55 to 70 with COVID-19, enrolled during active disease.

This clone was observed a handful of times. The chain carries TRBV11-2 and TRBJ2-5; D might be TRBD1 (6 bases). CDR1 is SGHAT and CDR2 is FQNNGV in the germline V gene. V gave up 1 base and J gave up 2 bases, with 11 bases separating them. CDR3 size: 15 residues. The CDR3 DNA reads TGTGCCAGCAGCTTAGTCCGGGACATGCAAGAGACCCAGTACTTC. Translating it yields CASSLVRDMQETQYF.

The gene calls are TRBV5-1 and TRBJ2-7; TRBD1 aligns across 11 bases. Germline V CDR1 and CDR2: SGHRS, YFSETQ. V shed 2 bases and J 5 bases; nucleotides not matched to a gene: 3. CDR3 length equals 14 residues. CDR3 coding DNA: TGCGCCAGCAGCTTAACGGGACAGGGGGACGAGCAGTACTTC. Its protein is CASSLTGQGDEQYF. The full variable domain, rest sourced from reference TRBV5-1 and TRBJ2-7, is KAGVTQTPRYLIKTRGQQVTLSCSPISGHRSVSWYQQTPGQGLQFLFEYFSETQRNKGNFPGRFSGRQFSNSRSEMNVSTLELGDSALYLCASSLTGQGDEQYFGPGTRLTVT.

The chain uses TRBV5-5 and TRBJ1-2, with unresolved D. Germline values: CDR1 SGHKS, CDR2 YYEKEE (reference sequence). This CDR3 has 14 amino acids. Deletions cut 0 bases from V and 4 bases from J, with 10 bases between. CDR3 in amino acids: CASSLAQYSYGYTF. The CDR3 DNA reads TGTGCCAGCAGCTTGGCGCAATACAGCTATGGCTACACCTTC.

The chain uses TRBV5-1 and TRBJ1-2; TRBD1 matches at 9 bases. The V and J ends lost 3 bases and 8 bases, in that order; junction bases with no gene match: 8. Germline V gene sequence: CDR1 SGHRS, CDR2 YFSETQ. This CDR3 comprises 14 residues. The DNA of the CDR3 is TGCGCCAGCAGCTCCACAGGGGGCATGGGGGGCTACACCTTC. It translates to CASSSTGGMGGYTF. Full variable domain (remainder filled in from reference TRBV5-1 and TRBJ1-2): KAGVTQTPRYLIKTRGQQVTLSCSPISGHRSVSWYQQTPGQGLQFLFEYFSETQRNKGNFPGRFSGRQFSNSRSEMNVSTLELGDSALYLCASSSTGGMGGYTFGSGTRLTVV.

CDR3 bases: TGTGCCAGCAGCAATCCCGGGACAGAGCCTGGAAACACCATATATTTT. It codes for CASSNPGTEPGNTIYF. The chain is built from TRBV7-9 and TRBJ1-3; 7 bases agree with TRBD1. CDR3 length: 16 residues. The germline CDR1 and CDR2 sequences are SEHNR and FQNEAQ (reference sequence). V lost 5 bases and J lost 2; bases outside the gene matches: 9.

The rearrangement joins TRBV5-1 to TRBJ2-2; 11 nucleotides match TRBD2. Germline CDR1 and CDR2: SGHRS and YFSETQ. The CDR3 sequence is 17 residues long. Trimming took 2 bases from V and 5 from J; bases not matched to a gene: 8. CDR3 DNA sequence: TGCGCCAGCAGCTTATCTAGCGGGGGGATGAGAACCGGGGAGCTGTTTTTT. Translating it yields CASSLSSGGMRTGELFF. Full variable domain (rest looked up from reference TRBV5-1 and TRBJ2-2): KAGVTQTPRYLIKTRGQQVTLSCSPISGHRSVSWYQQTPGQGLQFLFEYFSETQRNKGNFPGRFSGRQFSNSRSEMNVSTLELGDSALYLCASSLSSGGMRTGELFFGEGSRLTVL.

J is TRBJ1-2 and V is TRBV6-5; D may be TRBD1 (6 bases). Germline V gene sequence: CDR1 MNHEY, CDR2 SVGAGI. Trimming removed 10 bases from V and 7 bases from J, with 22 bases in between. This CDR3 region has 14 residues. The CDR3 is CATEEMGGLGGYTF. The CDR3 coding sequence is TGTGCCACCGAGGAAATGGGGGGGCTTGGTGGCTACACCTTC.

The table lists this clone with many counts. This CDR3 is CASSYSGAYNEQFF. CDR3 bases: TGTGCCAGCAGTTACTCGGGCGCCTACAATGAGCAGTTCTTC. The chain combines TRBV6-2 or TRBV6-3 with TRBJ2-1; the D is unclear. The CDR3 loop spans 14 amino acids. The V end lost 0 bases, the J end lost 2 bases, and 5 bases lay between the germline ends. Germline values: CDR1 MNHEY, CDR2 SVGEGT.

This clone has just one count. This rearrangement joins TRBV27 to TRBJ1-1; TRBD1 might be the D (5 bases). V was shortened by 6 bases and J by 3 bases, with 8 bases between the two germline ends. Germline V lookup: CDR1 MNHEY, CDR2 SMNVEV (reference sequence). This CDR3 spans 12 amino acids. DNA of the CDR3: TGTGCCAGCAGGGCGGGGGACACTGAAGCTTTCTTT. Its protein product is CASRAGDTEAFF.

The rearrangement links TRBV7-2 to TRBJ1-1; a weak D match, TRBD1 (5 bases). There are 14 residues in the CDR3. Germline V gene data show CDR1 as SGHTA and CDR2 as FQGNSA. V was pared by 1 base and J by 5 bases, with 11 bases between. CDR3 nucleotide sequence: TGTGCCAGCAGCTTAGTGGGGGAGGAGACTGAAGCTTTCTTT. This sequence encodes CASSLVGEETEAFF.

This clone was counted once. The rearrangement joins TRBV4-1 to TRBJ2-5; 7 positions match TRBD1. CDR3 length equals 15 residues. Per the germline V gene, CDR1 is MGHRA and CDR2 is YSYEKL. The V and J ends lost 1 base and 4 bases, in that order; junction bases with no gene match: 6. The DNA of the CDR3 is TGCGCCAGCAGCCAAGTAGGGGCAGGGGGAGAGACCCAGTACTTC. Protein product: CASSQVGAGGETQYF.

The rearrangement uses TRBV11-3 and TRBJ1-6; the D gene is possibly TRBD1 (5 bases). V lost 4 bases and J 9 bases, leaving 10 bases between the germline ends. Germline CDR1 SGHNT, CDR2 YENEEA. CDR3 length: 13 residues. The CDR3 DNA reads TGTGCCAGCAGCTCCAGGGTTGGTTCACCCCTCCACTTT. This translates into CASSSRVGSPLHF.

The chain combines TRBV4-1 with TRBJ2-2; 7 bases map to TRBD1. The CDR3 loop spans 15 amino acids. The germline V gene has CDR1 MGHRA and CDR2 YSYEKL. V gave up 4 bases and J gave up 6 bases; unmatched junction bases: 8. The CDR3 here is CASSPSKGAPGELFF. The CDR3 DNA sequence: TGCGCCAGCAGCCCCTCTAAGGGGGCCCCCGGGGAGCTGTTTTTT.